This TCR beta chain was captured by sequencing in a study of Tregs in tolerant kidney transplant recipients. Unstimulated regulatory T cells (CD4+CD25+CD127-), CD4+CD25- non-regulatory cells, CD4 and CD8 cells were FACS-sorted from thawed PBMCs. Germline V gene lookup returns CDR1 SGHTA and CDR2 FQGTGA. The CDR3 extends over 14 amino acids. V lost 3 bases, J lost 7 bases, and 6 bases stayed unmatched. Overall study results and limits: Few patients were studied, so findings need validation in larger groups. The most relevant donor-specific Treg TCRbeta repertoire apparently came from expansion with activated donor B cells. No direct test of biological reproducibility was done here.

As concerns this clone: The antigen remains undetermined.

Sequencing used immunoSEQ multiplex PCR; TCRdb keeps in-frame clones, though not all of them. The repertoire includes around 16,000 clones, roughly nine tenths of them detected once, and 13% sits in the top ten. Sequencing was done on a sample of CD8+ T cells from blood. The source is a human donor in good health. The chain joins TRBV7-3 to TRBJ2-1; TRBD2 aligns across 7 bases. The CDR3 is CASSFRGGGNEQFF. The CDR3 coding sequence is TGTGCCAGCAGCTTTCGCGGGGGTGGGAATGAGCAGTTCTTC.